The 9 T cell receptor beta chains below come from one sample, sequenced in a study of blood T cell repertoires in COVID-19. Libraries were prepared by immunoSEQ multiplex PCR; TCRdb keeps only in-frame clonotypes and omits some of them. The table shows around 300,000 clones, with around 91% occurring only once. The sample consisted of PBMCs or T cells enriched from blood (not recorded which). The receptors shown here come from a woman between 18 and 29 years old who had recovered from COVID-19.

The rearrangement uses TRBV11-1 and TRBJ1-6; TRBD1 might be the D (5 bases). Germline CDR1 SGHAT, CDR2 FQDESV (reference sequence). V lost 5 bases and J 7 bases, leaving 12 bases between the germline ends. This CDR3 spans 14 amino acids. DNA of the CDR3: TGTGCCAGCAGCAAGAGACAGAAGAATTCACCCCTCCACTTT. Translating gives CASSKRQKNSPLHF.

The rearrangement joins TRBV5-5 to TRBJ1-2; 7 nucleotides align to TRBD1. The CDR3 spans 15 residues. Trimming took 0 bases from V and 3 from J; bases not matched to a gene: 5. Looked up from germline, CDR1 is SGHKS and CDR2 is YYEKEE (reference sequence). Here the CDR3 reads CASSLGQGRDYGYTF. CDR3 coding DNA: TGTGCCAGCAGCTTGGGACAGGGTCGTGACTATGGCTACACCTTC.

The rearrangement uses TRBV7-9 and TRBJ2-2; D is ambiguous. V was shortened by 5 bases and J by 5 bases, with 12 bases between the two germline ends. The CDR3 totals 14 residues. Germline V gene data show CDR1 as SEHNR and CDR2 as FQNEAQ (reference sequence). In DNA, the CDR3 is TGTGCCAGCAGCGGCCTACTAAGTACCGGGGAGCTGTTTTTT. It yields the protein CASSGLLSTGELFF.

V usage is TRBV4-2 and J usage is TRBJ1-1, with a weak D call TRBD1 (6 bases). CDR1 and CDR2 from the germline V gene are LGHNA and YNFKEQ. CDR3 length equals 15 residues. Trimming left V 3 bases short and J 3 bases short, with 14 bases between. CDR3 nucleotides: TGTGCCAGCAGCCACGCACAGGGAGAGTACACTGAAGCTTTCTTT. It yields the protein CASSHAQGEYTEAFF.

V gene TRBV28 combines with J gene TRBJ2-1; 12 bases are shared with TRBD2. V dropped 3 bases and J dropped 1; count of bases not matched to a gene: 4. CDR1 is MDHEN and CDR2 is SYDVKM in the germline V gene. The CDR3 sequence is 17 residues long. The chain's CDR3 is CASSFSSGGASYNEQFF. In nucleotides, the CDR3 is TGTGCCAGCAGTTTCTCTAGCGGGGGGGCTTCCTACAATGAGCAGTTCTTC.

The chain has TRBV30 and TRBJ2-3; no clear D. The length of the CDR3 is 14 residues. V was pared by 5 bases and J by 3 bases, with 15 bases between. The germline V gene encodes CDR1 GTSNPN and CDR2 SVGIG (reference sequence). The CDR3 region has the DNA TGTGCCTGGGGTGCAGCAGGAATTACAGATACGCAGTATTTT. This encodes CAWGAAGITDTQYF.

The chain links TRBV7-9 to TRBJ2-2; D is possibly TRBD1 (7 bases). Trimming shortened V by 2 bases and J by 7 bases, and 14 bases separated the two germline ends. The germline V gene encodes CDR1 SEHNR and CDR2 FQNEAQ (reference sequence). The CDR3 runs to 15 residues. The CDR3 sequence is CASSLWSGGIGELFF. The CDR3 nucleotides read TGTGCCAGCAGCTTATGGTCAGGGGGGATCGGGGAGCTGTTTTTT. The entire variable domain, with the rest obtained from reference TRBV7-9 and TRBJ2-2, is as follows: DTGVSQNPRHKITKRGQNVTFRCDPISEHNRLYWYRQTLGQGPEFLTYFQNEAQLEKSRLLSDRFSAERPKGSFSTLEIQRTEQGDSAMYLCASSLWSGGIGELFFGEGSRLTVL.

Of note for this clone: Just one base apart from a much larger clone, this may be a read error. This sample also contains other DNA sequences that code for the same CDR3. The V gene is TRBV6-4, the J gene TRBJ1-1; D remains unclear. The V end lost 4 bases, the J end lost 1 base, and 10 bases lay between the germline ends. Germline assignment: CDR1 MRHNA and CDR2 SNTAGT. This CDR3 spans 14 amino acids. In nucleotides, the CDR3 is TGTGCCAGCAGTGCCTCACCGGGGAACACTGAAGCTTTCTTT. Translated, it gives CASSASPGNTEAFF.

This chain joins TRBV4-1 and TRBJ1-1; D is unresolved. Germline CDR1 is MGHRA and CDR2 is YSYEKL. V shed 0 bases and J shed 5 bases, with 10 bases lying between them. The CDR3 runs 14 residues. The CDR3 DNA reads TGCGCCAGCAGCCAAGAGTTTCAGTCGACTGAAGCTTTCTTT. This translates into CASSQEFQSTEAFF.